A selection of T cell receptor beta chains follows, all from one sample in a study of identical twins. Using its own MiXCR run on the 5' RACE reads, TCRdb lists one record per CDR3 protein. The table lists around 510,000 distinct CDR3 sequences, roughly an eighth of them singletons. The sample was also linked to a second study, of yellow fever vaccine responses in identical twins.

The sample was CD4+ T cells sorted from blood. Every receptor here comes from a woman aged 18-30 years in good health. The CDR3 runs from the conserved cysteine through the conserved F or W. D genes are given only for firm matches. Size is stated for part of the rows, as once, few or many counts, or as a class when the clone is expanded.

>few|TRBV2|.|TRBJ2-5
TGTGCCAGCAGTTCAGGGTCGAGAGAGACCCAGTACTTC
CASSSGSRETQYF
>few|TRBV14|.|TRBJ2-3
TGTGCCAGCAGCCAAGTCGGTGGTAGGAGGGCGACGTTCCCGTCGACAGATACGCAGTATTTT
CASSQVGGRRATFPSTDTQYF
>few|TRBV30|.|TRBJ2-1
TGTGCCTGGAGTACTGGGTCTGATGAGCAGTTCTTC
CAWSTGSDEQFF
>.|TRBV18|.|TRBJ2-1
TGTGCCAGCTCAAGCGACAGGTCTTACTACAATGAGCAGTTCTTC
CASSSDRSYYNEQFF
>.|TRBV7-8|.|TRBJ2-3
TGTGCCAGCAGCCCAAGAAGGGGGGCGGGAGATACGCAGTATTTT
CASSPRRGAGDTQYF
>once|TRBV5-5|.|TRBJ2-5
TGTGCCAGCACCTCACAGGGGAGGGAGACCCAGTACTTC
CASTSQGRETQYF
>few|TRBV3-1|TRBD2|TRBJ2-3
TGTGCCAGCAGCCAACGCGGGAGGGCCGGAGATACGCAGTATTTT
CASSQRGRAGDTQYF
>few|TRBV6-2/TRBV6-3|.|TRBJ2-2
TGTGCCAGCAGGGTAGCTGGCGGGGAGCTGTTTTTT
CASRVAGGELFF
>.|TRBV29-1|TRBD1|TRBJ2-7
TGCAGCGTAGGGACAGGGCCCGAGCAGTACTTC
CSVGTGPEQYF
>.|TRBV28|TRBD2|TRBJ2-2
TGTGCCAGCAGCGCAGCGGGACTAGCTAACACCGGGGAGCTGTTTTTT
CASSAAGLANTGELFF
>.|TRBV12-3/TRBV12-4|TRBD1|TRBJ1-1
TGTGCCAGCAGGTGGACAGGGGGCGTTGGGACTGAAGCTTTCTTT
CASRWTGGVGTEAFF
>many|TRBV7-2|.|TRBJ1-2
TGTGCCAGCAGCTTAGCGAGGGCCCAGGGAGGCTACACCTTC
CASSLARAQGGYTF
>few|TRBV5-1|.|TRBJ2-5
TGCGCCAGCAGCTTCTCGGGGATAGGGGGTGAGACCCAGTACTTC
CASSFSGIGGETQYF
>.|TRBV7-9|.|TRBJ2-7
TGTGCCAGCAGCCCCCAGCGCGAGCAGTACTTC
CASSPQREQYF
>few|TRBV20-1|.|TRBJ2-5
TGCAGTGCGATTCGGGGCCCCGAGACCCAGTACTTC
CSAIRGPETQYF
>few|TRBV7-9|.|TRBJ1-4
TGTGCCAGCAGCTTATCTATGATGAGGACGCTTAATGAAAAACTGTTTTTT
CASSLSMMRTLNEKLFF
>.|TRBV4-1|TRBD1|TRBJ2-4
TGCGCCAGCAGCCAAGGGGGACAGGGTCGTGTCAAAAACATTCAGTACTTC
CASSQGGQGRVKNIQYF
>many|TRBV4-2|TRBD1|TRBJ2-3
TGTGCCAGCAGCCGTGCCCCGGGACAGGGGCAGGCCGATACGCAGTATTTT
CASSRAPGQGQADTQYF
>many|TRBV4-2|.|TRBJ2-3
TGTGCCAGCAGCCAAGAAGCGGGCCTTAGCACAGATACGCAGTATTTT
CASSQEAGLSTDTQYF
>.|TRBV20-1|.|TRBJ1-6
TGCAGTGCGCCGACCGTACAGGGTCTCTATAATTCACCCCTCCACTTT
CSAPTVQGLYNSPLHF
>.|TRBV11-2|TRBD1|TRBJ2-1
TGTGCCAGCAGCTCCCGCCAGGGGGTTATCCACAATGAGCAGTTCTTC
CASSSRQGVIHNEQFF
>few|TRBV18|.|TRBJ2-7
TGTGCCAGCTCACTAAAAGGAGACGAGCAGTACTTC
CASSLKGDEQYF
>.|TRBV5-1|.|TRBJ2-7
TGCGCCAGCAGCTTACAGGGTTCCGGGGAGCAGTACTTC
CASSLQGSGEQYF
>.|TRBV6-2/TRBV6-3|TRBD1|TRBJ2-3
TGTGCCAGCCGCTGGGCGGGACAGGGTGCAACAGATACGCAGTATTTT
CASRWAGQGATDTQYF
>.|TRBV2|.|TRBJ2-6
TGTGCCAACAGGGAAGGGCAGGCCGGGGCCAACGTCCTGACTTTC
CANREGQAGANVLTF
>.|TRBV28|.|TRBJ2-1
TGTGCCAGCAGTTTGGGGCAATGGGGTAGTGAGCAGTTCTTC
CASSLGQWGSEQFF
>.|TRBV10-3|.|TRBJ2-5
TGTGCCATCAGTGAGTCGATTGTTGGGAAAGAGACCCAGTACTTC
CAISESIVGKETQYF
>many|TRBV5-1|TRBD2|TRBJ2-3
TGCGCCAGCAGCCCTAGCGGGAGGGCCGTCACAGATACGCAGTATTTT
CASSPSGRAVTDTQYF
>.|TRBV20-1|.|TRBJ2-2
TGCAGTGCTAGTACGTTTTCGGAGCTGTTTTTT
CSASTFSELFF
>.|TRBV12-3/TRBV12-4|.|TRBJ2-7
TGTGCCAGCAGTTTTGGGACGCGGCAGTACTTC
CASSFGTRQYF
>few|TRBV11-2|TRBD2|TRBJ2-1
TGTGCCAGCAGCAGAACTAGCGGGGGGTTTAACAATGAGCAGTTCTTC
CASSRTSGGFNNEQFF
>.|TRBV12-3/TRBV12-4|.|TRBJ1-2
TGTGCCAGCACCCCAGCCCTGGGCTACACCTTC
CASTPALGYTF
>.|TRBV28|TRBD2|TRBJ2-7
TGTGCCAGTAATACCGGGACTAGTTATGACGAGCAGTACTTC
CASNTGTSYDEQYF